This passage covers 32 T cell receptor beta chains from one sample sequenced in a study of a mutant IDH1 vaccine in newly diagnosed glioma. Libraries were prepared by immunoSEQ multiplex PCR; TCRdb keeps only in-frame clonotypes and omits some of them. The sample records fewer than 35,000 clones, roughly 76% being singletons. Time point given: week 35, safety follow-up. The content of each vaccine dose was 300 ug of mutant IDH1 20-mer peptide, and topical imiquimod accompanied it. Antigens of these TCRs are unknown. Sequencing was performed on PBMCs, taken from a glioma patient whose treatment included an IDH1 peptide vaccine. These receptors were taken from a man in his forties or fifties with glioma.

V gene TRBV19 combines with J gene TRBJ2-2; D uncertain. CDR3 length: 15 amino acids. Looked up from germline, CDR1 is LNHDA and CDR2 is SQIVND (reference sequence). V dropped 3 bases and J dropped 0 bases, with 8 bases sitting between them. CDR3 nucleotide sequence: TGTGCCAGTAGTATGTGGCCCGCGAACACCGGGGAGCTGTTTTTT. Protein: CASSMWPANTGELFF.

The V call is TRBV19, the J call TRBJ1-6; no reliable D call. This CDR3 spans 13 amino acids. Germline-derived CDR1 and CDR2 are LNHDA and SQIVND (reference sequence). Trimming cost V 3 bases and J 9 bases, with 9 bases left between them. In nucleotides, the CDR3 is TGTGCCAGTAGTATTGGGGTGAGTTCACCCCTCCACTTT. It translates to CASSIGVSSPLHF. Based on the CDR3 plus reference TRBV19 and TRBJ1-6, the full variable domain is DGGITQSPKYLFRKEGQNVTLSCEQNLNHDAMYWYRQDPGQGLRLIYYSQIVNDFQKGDIAEGYSVSREKKESFPLTVTSAQKNPTAFYLCASSIGVSSPLHFGNGTRLTVT.

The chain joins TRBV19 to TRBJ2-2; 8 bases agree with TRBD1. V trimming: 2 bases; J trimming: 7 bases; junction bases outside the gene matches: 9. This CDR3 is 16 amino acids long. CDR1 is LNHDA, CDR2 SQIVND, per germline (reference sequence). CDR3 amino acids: CASSIMTGAAGGELFF. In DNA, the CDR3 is TGTGCCAGTAGTATAATGACAGGGGCCGCTGGCGGGGAGCTGTTTTTT.

CDR3: CASSPNRDGKETQYF. The CDR3 nucleotides are TGTGCCAGCAGCCCAAACCGGGACGGAAAAGAGACCCAGTACTTC. This chain joins TRBV5-4 and TRBJ2-5; the D gene could be TRBD1 or TRBD2 (5 bases each). Trimming took 4 bases from V and 3 from J, leaving 16 bases between them. Germline V lookup: CDR1 SGHNT, CDR2 YYREEE (reference sequence). This CDR3 is built from 15 residues.

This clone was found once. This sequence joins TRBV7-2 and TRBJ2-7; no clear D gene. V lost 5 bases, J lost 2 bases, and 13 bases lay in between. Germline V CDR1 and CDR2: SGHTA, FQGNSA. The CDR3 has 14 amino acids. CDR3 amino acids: CASSLGRAAYEQYF. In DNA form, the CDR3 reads TGTGCCAGCAGCCTCGGACGGGCCGCCTACGAGCAGTACTTC.

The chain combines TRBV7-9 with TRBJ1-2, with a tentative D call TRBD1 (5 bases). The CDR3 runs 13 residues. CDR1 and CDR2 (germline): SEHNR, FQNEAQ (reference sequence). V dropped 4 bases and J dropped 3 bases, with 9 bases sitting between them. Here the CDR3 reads CASSYQGDYGYTF. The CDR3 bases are TGTGCCAGCAGCTATCAGGGAGACTATGGCTACACCTTC.

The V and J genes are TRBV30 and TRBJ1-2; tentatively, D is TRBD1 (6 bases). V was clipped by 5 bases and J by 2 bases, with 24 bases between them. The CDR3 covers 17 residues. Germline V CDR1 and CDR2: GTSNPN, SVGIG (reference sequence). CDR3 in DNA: TGTGCCTGGGGAGGAGGAAGTTTAGGGGGACCGAACTATGGCTACACCTTC. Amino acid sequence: CAWGGGSLGGPNYGYTF.

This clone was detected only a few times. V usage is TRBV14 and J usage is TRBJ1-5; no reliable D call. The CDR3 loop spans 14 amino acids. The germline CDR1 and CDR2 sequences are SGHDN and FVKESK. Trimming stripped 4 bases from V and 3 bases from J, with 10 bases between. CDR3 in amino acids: CASSPTGINQPQHF. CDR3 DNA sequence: TGTGCCAGCAGCCCAACGGGAATCAATCAGCCCCAGCATTTT.

The CDR3 sequence: CASSLVAYTADNSPLHF. For the CDR3, the DNA is TGCGCCAGCAGCTTGGTCGCGTACACCGCCGATAATTCACCCCTCCACTTT. This chain links TRBV5-1 with TRBJ1-6; D remains unclear. Trimming shortened V by 0 bases and J by 5 bases, and 15 bases separated the two germline ends. CDR1 and CDR2 from the germline V gene are SGHRS and YFSETQ. There are 17 residues in the CDR3.

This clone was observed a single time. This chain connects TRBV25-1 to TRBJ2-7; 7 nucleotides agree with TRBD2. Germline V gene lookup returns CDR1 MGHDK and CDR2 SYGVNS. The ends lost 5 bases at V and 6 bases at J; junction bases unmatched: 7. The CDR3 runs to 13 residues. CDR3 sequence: CASSLEWEGEQYF. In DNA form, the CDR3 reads TGTGCCAGCAGTTTGGAGTGGGAGGGCGAGCAGTACTTC.

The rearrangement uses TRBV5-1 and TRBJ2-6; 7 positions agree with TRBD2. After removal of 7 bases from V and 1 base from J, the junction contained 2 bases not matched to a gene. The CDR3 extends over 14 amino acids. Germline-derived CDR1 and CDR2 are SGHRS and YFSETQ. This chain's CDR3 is CASLGGSGANVLTF. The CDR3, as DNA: TGCGCCAGCCTCGGGGGGTCTGGGGCCAACGTCCTGACTTTC.

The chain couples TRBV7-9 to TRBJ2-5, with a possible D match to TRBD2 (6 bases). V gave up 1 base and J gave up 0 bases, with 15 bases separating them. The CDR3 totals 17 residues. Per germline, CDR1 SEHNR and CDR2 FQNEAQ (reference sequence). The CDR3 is CASSLGQGGTYQETQYF. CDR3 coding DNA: TGTGCCAGCAGCTTAGGGCAGGGCGGGACGTACCAAGAGACCCAGTACTTC.

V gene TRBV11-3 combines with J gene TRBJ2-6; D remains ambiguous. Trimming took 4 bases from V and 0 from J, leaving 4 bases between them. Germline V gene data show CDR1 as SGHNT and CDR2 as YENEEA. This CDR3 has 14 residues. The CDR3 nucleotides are TGTGCCAGCAGCTCAAACTCTGGGGCCAACGTCCTGACTTTC. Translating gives CASSSNSGANVLTF. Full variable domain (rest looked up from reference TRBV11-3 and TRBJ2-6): EAGVVQSPRYKIIEKKQPVAFWCNPISGHNTLYWYLQNLGQGPELLIRYENEEAVDDSQLPKDRFSAERLKGVDSTLKIQPAELGDSAVYLCASSSNSGANVLTFGAGSRLTVL.

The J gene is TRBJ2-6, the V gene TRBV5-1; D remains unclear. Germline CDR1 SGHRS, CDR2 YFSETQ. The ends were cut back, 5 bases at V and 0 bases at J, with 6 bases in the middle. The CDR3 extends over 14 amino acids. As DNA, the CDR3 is TGCGCCAGCAGACGGACCTCTGGGGCCAACGTCCTGACTTTC. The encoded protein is CASRRTSGANVLTF.

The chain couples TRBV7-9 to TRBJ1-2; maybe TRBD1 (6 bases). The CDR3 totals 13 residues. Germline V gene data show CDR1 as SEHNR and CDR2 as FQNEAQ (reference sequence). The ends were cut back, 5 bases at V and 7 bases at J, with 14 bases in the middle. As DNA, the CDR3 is TGTGCCAGCAGCAACGGAGGGGGTGTTGGCTACACCTTC. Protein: CASSNGGGVGYTF.

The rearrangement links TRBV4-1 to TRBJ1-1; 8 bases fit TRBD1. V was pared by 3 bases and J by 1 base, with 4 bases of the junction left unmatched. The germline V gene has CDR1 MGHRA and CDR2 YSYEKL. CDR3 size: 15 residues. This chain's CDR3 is CASSHPGTGNTEAFF. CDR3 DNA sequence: TGCGCCAGCAGCCACCCCGGGACAGGGAACACTGAAGCTTTCTTT.

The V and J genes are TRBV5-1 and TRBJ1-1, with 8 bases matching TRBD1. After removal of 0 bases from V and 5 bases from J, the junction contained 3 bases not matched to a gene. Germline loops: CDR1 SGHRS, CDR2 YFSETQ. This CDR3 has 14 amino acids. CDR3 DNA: TGCGCCAGCAGCTTGGGACAGGGGCGTACTGAAGCTTTCTTT. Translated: CASSLGQGRTEAFF.

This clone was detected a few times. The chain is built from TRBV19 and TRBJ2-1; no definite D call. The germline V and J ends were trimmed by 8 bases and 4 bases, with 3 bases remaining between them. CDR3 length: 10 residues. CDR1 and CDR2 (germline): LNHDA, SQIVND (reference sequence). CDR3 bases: TGTGCCAGTGGATACAATGAGCAGTTCTTC. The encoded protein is CASGYNEQFF.

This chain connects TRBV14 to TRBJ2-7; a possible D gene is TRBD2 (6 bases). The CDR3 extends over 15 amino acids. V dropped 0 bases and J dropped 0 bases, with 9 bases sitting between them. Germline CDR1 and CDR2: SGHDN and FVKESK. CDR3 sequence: CASSQETGLSYEQYF. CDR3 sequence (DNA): TGTGCCAGCAGCCAAGAAACGGGACTCTCCTACGAGCAGTACTTC.

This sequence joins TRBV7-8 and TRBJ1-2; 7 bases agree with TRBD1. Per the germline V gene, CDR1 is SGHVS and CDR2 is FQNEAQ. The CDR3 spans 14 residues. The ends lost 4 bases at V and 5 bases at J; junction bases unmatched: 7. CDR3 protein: CASSSAGTEYGYTF. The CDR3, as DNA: TGTGCCAGCAGCTCGGCCGGGACAGAGTATGGCTACACCTTC.

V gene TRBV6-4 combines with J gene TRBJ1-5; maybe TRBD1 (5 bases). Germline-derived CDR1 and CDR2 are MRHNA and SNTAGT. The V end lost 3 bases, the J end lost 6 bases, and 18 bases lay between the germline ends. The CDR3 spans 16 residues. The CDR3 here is CASSDRKSRGSQPQHF. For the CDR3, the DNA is TGTGCCAGCAGTGATCGGAAGTCTAGGGGTAGTCAGCCCCAGCATTTT.

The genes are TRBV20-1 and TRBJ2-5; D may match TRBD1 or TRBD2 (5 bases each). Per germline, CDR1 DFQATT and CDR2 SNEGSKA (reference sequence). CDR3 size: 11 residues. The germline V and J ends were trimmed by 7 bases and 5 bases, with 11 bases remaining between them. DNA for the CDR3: TGCAGTGGGAGGTGGGGGGAGACCCAGTACTTC. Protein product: CSGRWGETQYF.

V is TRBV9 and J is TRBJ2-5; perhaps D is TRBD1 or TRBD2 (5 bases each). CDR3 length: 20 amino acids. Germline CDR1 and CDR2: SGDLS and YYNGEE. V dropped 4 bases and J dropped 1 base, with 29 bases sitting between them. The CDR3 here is CASSSKKMGSAGSIQETQYF. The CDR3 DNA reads TGTGCCAGCAGCTCTAAGAAGATGGGATCGGCAGGGAGTATCCAAGAGACCCAGTACTTC.

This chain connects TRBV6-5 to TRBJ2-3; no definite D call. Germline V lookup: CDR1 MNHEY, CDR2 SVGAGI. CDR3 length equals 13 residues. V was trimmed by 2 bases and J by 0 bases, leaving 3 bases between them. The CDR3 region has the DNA TGTGCCAGCAGTTACGAGAGCACAGATACGCAGTATTTT. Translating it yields CASSYESTDTQYF.

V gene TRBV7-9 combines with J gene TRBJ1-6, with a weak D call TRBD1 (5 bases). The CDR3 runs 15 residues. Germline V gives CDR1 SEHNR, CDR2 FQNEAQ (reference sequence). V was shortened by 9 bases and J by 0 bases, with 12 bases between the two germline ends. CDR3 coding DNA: TGTGCCAGTCAGGGTGGTAGCTCCTATAATTCACCCCTCCACTTT. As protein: CASQGGSSYNSPLHF. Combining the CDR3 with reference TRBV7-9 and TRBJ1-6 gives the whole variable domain DTGVSQNPRHKITKRGQNVTFRCDPISEHNRLYWYRQTLGQGPEFLTYFQNEAQLEKSRLLSDRFSAERPKGSFSTLEIQRTEQGDSAMYLCASQGGSSYNSPLHFGNGTRLTVT.

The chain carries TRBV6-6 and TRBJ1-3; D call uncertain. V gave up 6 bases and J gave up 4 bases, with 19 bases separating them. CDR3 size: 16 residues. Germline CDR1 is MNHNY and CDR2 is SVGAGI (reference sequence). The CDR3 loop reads CASSPGSTLLGNTIYF. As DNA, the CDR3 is TGTGCCAGCAGCCCGGGATCTACTCTCTTGGGAAACACCATATATTTT.

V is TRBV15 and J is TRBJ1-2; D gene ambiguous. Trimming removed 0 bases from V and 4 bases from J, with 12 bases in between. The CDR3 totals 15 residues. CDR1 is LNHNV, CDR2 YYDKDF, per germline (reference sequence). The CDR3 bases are TGTGCCACCAGCAGAGACCGTGTGGTTTCCTATGGCTACACCTTC. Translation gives CATSRDRVVSYGYTF.

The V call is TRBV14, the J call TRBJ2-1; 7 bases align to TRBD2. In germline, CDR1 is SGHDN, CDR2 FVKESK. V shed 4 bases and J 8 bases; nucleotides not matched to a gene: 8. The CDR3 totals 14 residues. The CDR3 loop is CASSLNGEGDEQFF. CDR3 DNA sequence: TGTGCCAGCAGCCTAAATGGGGAGGGTGATGAGCAGTTCTTC.

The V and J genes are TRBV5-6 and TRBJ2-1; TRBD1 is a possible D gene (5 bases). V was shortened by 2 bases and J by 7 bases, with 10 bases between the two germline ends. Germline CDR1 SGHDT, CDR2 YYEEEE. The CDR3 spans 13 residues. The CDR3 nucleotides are TGTGCCAGCAGCTTCCTGTCAGGGAATGAGCAGTTCTTC. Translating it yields CASSFLSGNEQFF.

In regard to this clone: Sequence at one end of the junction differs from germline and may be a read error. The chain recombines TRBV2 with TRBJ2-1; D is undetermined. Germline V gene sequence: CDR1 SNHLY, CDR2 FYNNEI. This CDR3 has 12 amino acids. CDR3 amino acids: CASSASYNGQFF. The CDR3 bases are TGTGCCAGCAGTGCCTCATACAATGGGCAGTTCTTC.

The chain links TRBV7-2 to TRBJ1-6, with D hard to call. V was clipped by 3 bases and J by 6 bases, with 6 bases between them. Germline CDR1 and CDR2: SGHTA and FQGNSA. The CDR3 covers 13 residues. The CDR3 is CASSFGVNSPLHF. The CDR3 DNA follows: TGTGCCAGCAGCTTCGGCGTTAATTCACCCCTCCACTTT.

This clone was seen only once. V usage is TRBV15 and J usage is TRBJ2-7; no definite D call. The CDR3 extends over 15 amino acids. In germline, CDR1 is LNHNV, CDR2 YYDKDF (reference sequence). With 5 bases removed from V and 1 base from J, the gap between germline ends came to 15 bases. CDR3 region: CATSGWGGWSYEQYF. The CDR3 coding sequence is TGTGCCACCAGCGGTTGGGGTGGGTGGTCCTACGAGCAGTACTTC.